This T cell receptor beta chain was identified during a study of blood T cell repertoires in COVID-19. Study summary: Specimens from acute and convalescent COVID-19 originated in the United States, Italy and Spain.

This clone was detected only once. The repertoire was sequenced with immunoSEQ multiplex PCR; TCRdb's copy has only in-frame clones and lacks some. This sample carries over 150,000 clones, around 85% of them seen once, and the ten largest clones take 6.9%. The sequence was obtained from a man older than 75 with COVID-19, enrolled during active disease. Sequenced input: peripheral blood.

The CDR3 is CASRGLSGTDTQYF. The DNA of the CDR3 is TGTGCCAGCAGAGGACTCTCAGGCACAGATACGCAGTATTTT. The genes are TRBV2 and TRBJ2-3; a weak D match, TRBD2 (5 bases). Trimming stripped 6 bases from V and 1 base from J, with 11 bases between. The CDR3 consists of 14 residues. CDR1 is SNHLY, CDR2 FYNNEI, per germline.